Presented here are 21 T cell receptor beta chains from one specimen sequenced in a study of cytomegalovirus exposure and HLA in healthy donors. Researchers ran the PCR with 60 Vbeta and 13 Jbeta primers. The table came from immunoSEQ multiplex PCR; TCRdb's copy has only in-frame clones and leaves some out. The table shows 35,000 to 50,000 clones, with roughly 47% occurring only once. The specimen sequenced was PBMCs. Source of these receptors: a human donor in good health.

This clone was counted between two and nine times. This chain joins TRBV9 and TRBJ1-3; a possible D gene is TRBD1 (5 bases). The germline gives CDR1 SGDLS, CDR2 YYNGEE. The CDR3 extends over 15 amino acids. V lost 0 bases and J 3 bases, leaving 10 bases between the germline ends. The CDR3 coding sequence is TGTGCCAGCAGCGTAGAGGAGGGGTTTGGAAACACCATATATTTT. It specifies CASSVEEGFGNTIYF.

The chain links TRBV7-6 to TRBJ1-1; the match to TRBD1 covers 9 bases. The CDR3 has 14 residues. Germline V gene sequence: CDR1 SGHVS, CDR2 FNYEAQ. Unmatched junction bases numbered 5, after V lost 5 bases and J lost 4 bases. This CDR3 reads CASSLGTGSTEAFF. CDR3 sequence (DNA): TGTGCCAGCAGCCTCGGGACAGGGTCCACTGAAGCTTTCTTT.

The chain combines TRBV19 with TRBJ2-1, with D possibly matching TRBD2 (7 bases). CDR3 length equals 17 residues. Germline CDR1 is LNHDA and CDR2 is SQIVND (reference sequence). The V end lost 3 bases, the J end lost 0 bases, and 15 bases lay between the germline ends. The CDR3 protein is CASSMSIGGASYNEQFF. The CDR3 DNA sequence: TGTGCCAGTAGTATGTCGATAGGGGGGGCCTCCTACAATGAGCAGTTCTTC.

CDR3 sequence: CASSYERPTMTEAFF. In DNA form, the CDR3 reads TGTGCCAGCAGTTACGAGCGACCGACGATGACTGAAGCTTTCTTT. The J gene is TRBJ1-1, the V gene TRBV6-5; D is uncertain. The CDR3 loop spans 15 amino acids. V was cut by 2 bases and J by 5 bases, with 15 bases left in between. Germline V gene sequence: CDR1 MNHEY, CDR2 SVGAGI.

The chain joins TRBV5-1 to TRBJ1-3; tentatively, D is TRBD1 (6 bases). This CDR3 region has 14 residues. Germline CDR1 is SGHRS and CDR2 is YFSETQ. Deletions cut 4 bases from V and 4 bases from J, with 12 bases between. The CDR3 nucleotides read TGCGCCAGCAGCCCAGGGGACGAAGGAAACACCATATATTTT. It yields the protein CASSPGDEGNTIYF. The entire variable domain, with the rest obtained from reference TRBV5-1 and TRBJ1-3, is as follows: KAGVTQTPRYLIKTRGQQVTLSCSPISGHRSVSWYQQTPGQGLQFLFEYFSETQRNKGNFPGRFSGRQFSNSRSEMNVSTLELGDSALYLCASSPGDEGNTIYFGEGSWLTVV.

The J gene is TRBJ2-1, the V gene TRBV30; TRBD2 agrees at 7 bases. This CDR3 is built from 15 residues. V was pared by 1 base and J by 5 bases, with 8 bases of the junction left unmatched. Germline CDR1 reads GTSNPN; CDR2 reads SVGIG (reference sequence). CDR3 loop: CAWSGRTRLHNEQFF. CDR3 in DNA: TGTGCCTGGAGTGGGAGGACTAGGCTTCACAATGAGCAGTTCTTC.

This clone has only a few counts. The rearrangement uses TRBV7-9 and TRBJ2-5; 9 bases fit TRBD2. Looked up from germline, CDR1 is SEHNR and CDR2 is FQNEAQ (reference sequence). Trimming removed 7 bases from V and 1 base from J; junction bases left unmatched: 7. This CDR3 has 15 residues. The CDR3 reads CASNPRRGGQETQYF. Here the CDR3 DNA reads TGTGCCAGCAATCCCCGGCGGGGGGGCCAAGAGACCCAGTACTTC.

This clone occurred a few times. The rearrangement joins TRBV18 to TRBJ2-7, with TRBD1 matching 8 bases. The germline V gene has CDR1 KGHSH and CDR2 LQKENI. The CDR3 runs 14 residues. After removal of 2 bases from V and 6 bases from J, the junction contained 6 bases not matched to a gene. CDR3 amino acids: CASSPTYRGAEQYF. The CDR3 region has the DNA TGTGCCAGCTCACCAACGTACAGGGGGGCCGAGCAGTACTTC.

In this sample, this clone turned up a few times. The V gene is TRBV28, the J gene TRBJ2-6; 7 bases line up with TRBD1. Germline CDR1 MDHEN, CDR2 SYDVKM. The CDR3 has 13 amino acids. The trim removed 6 bases at V and 8 bases at J, leaving 4 bases unmatched. Here the CDR3 reads CASRSQGTNVLTF. For the CDR3, the DNA is TGTGCCAGCAGGTCACAGGGGACCAACGTCCTGACTTTC.

The chain couples TRBV27 to TRBJ2-5; 8 positions match TRBD2. V lost 3 bases and J lost 5; bases outside the gene matches: 11. Germline values: CDR1 MNHEY, CDR2 SMNVEV (reference sequence). The CDR3 is 16 residues long. CDR3: CASSLAFRGGRETQYF. CDR3 nucleotides: TGTGCCAGCAGTTTGGCCTTTCGGGGGGGCCGGGAGACCCAGTACTTC.

V gene TRBV5-1 combines with J gene TRBJ2-1; 9 nucleotides align to TRBD2. The CDR3 runs 17 residues. The germline V gene has CDR1 SGHRS and CDR2 YFSETQ. V trimming: 3 bases; J trimming: 4 bases; junction bases outside the gene matches: 11. The CDR3 DNA reads TGCGCCAGCAGCTCTGCTCCCGGGACTAGCACTTACAATGAGCAGTTCTTC. Protein: CASSSAPGTSTYNEQFF.

This clone was found a few times. V usage is TRBV2 and J usage is TRBJ2-7; weak D call: TRBD2 (7 bases). Trimming took off 7 bases at V and 3 bases at J, with 16 bases between the two ends. Germline V gives CDR1 SNHLY, CDR2 FYNNEI. This CDR3 is 14 amino acids long. CDR3 bases: TGTGCCAGCAATCGGGGGGCGGATCTCTACGAGCAGTACTTC. Amino acid sequence: CASNRGADLYEQYF.

The sample holds a few counts of this clone. This rearrangement joins TRBV18 to TRBJ2-1, with 13 nucleotides matching TRBD2. The CDR3 is 14 amino acids. The V and J ends lost 5 bases and 9 bases, in that order; junction bases with no gene match: 4. Germline V gives CDR1 KGHSH, CDR2 LQKENI. CDR3 DNA sequence: TGTGCCAGCTCAGGACTAGCGGGAGAGTTTGAGCAGTTCTTC. It specifies CASSGLAGEFEQFF. Based on the CDR3 plus reference TRBV18 and TRBJ2-1, the full variable domain is NAGVMQNPRHLVRRRGQEARLRCSPMKGHSHVYWYRQLPEEGLKFMVYLQKENIIDESGMPKERFSAEFPKEGPSILRIQQVVRGDSAAYFCASSGLAGEFEQFFGPGTRLTVL.

The chain recombines TRBV5-8 with TRBJ1-2; tentatively, D is TRBD1 (5 bases). The CDR3 is made up of 13 amino acids. Trimming took 0 bases from V and 3 from J, leaving 6 bases between them. The germline gives CDR1 SGHTS, CDR2 YDEGEE. The CDR3: CASSLGGDYGYTF. In DNA form, the CDR3 reads TGTGCCAGCAGCTTGGGGGGGGACTATGGCTACACCTTC.

The rearrangement links TRBV5-4 to TRBJ1-1; D gene ambiguous. V lost 9 bases and J 3 bases, leaving 15 bases between the germline ends. CDR3 size: 13 residues. Germline-derived CDR1 and CDR2 are SGHNT and YYREEE (reference sequence). CDR3 sequence: CATAGLGDTEAFF. The CDR3 DNA follows: TGTGCCACCGCCGGCCTCGGGGACACTGAAGCTTTCTTT.

V usage is TRBV7-2 and J usage is TRBJ1-5, with D possibly being TRBD1 (6 bases). Germline lookup yields CDR1 SGHTA and CDR2 FQGNSA. This CDR3 contains 16 residues. V shed 1 base and J shed 1 base, with 11 bases lying between them. CDR3 sequence reads: CASSLGQVGSNQPQHF. CDR3 sequence (DNA): TGTGCCAGCAGCTTAGGACAGGTAGGAAGCAATCAGCCCCAGCATTTT.

The chain couples TRBV29-1 to TRBJ1-1, with TRBD1 as a possible D gene (6 bases). From germline, CDR1 is SQVTM and CDR2 ANQGSEA. The CDR3 runs 14 residues. Deletions cut 7 bases from V and 2 bases from J, with 17 bases between. CDR3 sequence (DNA): TGCAGCGCTCACACATCGGACAGTAACACTGAAGCTTTCTTT. This codes for CSAHTSDSNTEAFF.

In nucleotides, the CDR3 is TGTGCCACCAGCAGAGATCGAGGGAGGACCGGCTACACCTTC. Protein sequence: CATSRDRGRTGYTF. The J gene is TRBJ1-2, the V gene TRBV15, with no clear D. The CDR3 is made up of 14 amino acids. Germline V gene sequence: CDR1 LNHNV, CDR2 YYDKDF (reference sequence). Trimming took off 0 bases at V and 8 bases at J, with 13 bases between the two ends.

This clone was observed a few times. V gene TRBV4-2 combines with J gene TRBJ2-7; TRBD1 matches 12 bases. Germline CDR1 LGHNA, CDR2 YNFKEQ. With 0 bases clipped from V and 7 bases from J, the junction kept 7 bases outside the gene matches. CDR3 length: 16 amino acids. The CDR3 spells CASSQEWGQGAGEQYF. DNA of the CDR3: TGTGCCAGCAGCCAAGAATGGGGACAGGGGGCAGGGGAGCAGTACTTC.

The chain recombines TRBV5-1 with TRBJ1-4, with D perhaps TRBD1 (5 bases). This CDR3 contains 13 residues. Trimming left V 4 bases short and J 5 bases short, with 9 bases between. The germline gives CDR1 SGHRS, CDR2 YFSETQ. The DNA of the CDR3 is TGCGCCAGCAGCGGGGGAGGGAATGAAAAACTGTTTTTT. Translation: CASSGGGNEKLFF.

This clone was detected only a few times. The chain combines TRBV6-5 with TRBJ1-2; D gene ambiguous. The V and J ends lost 5 bases and 6 bases respectively, with 10 bases between them. Looked up from germline, CDR1 is MNHEY and CDR2 is SVGAGI. The CDR3 totals 12 residues. The CDR3 region has the DNA TGTGCCAGCAGTGAAGTACAGAATGGCTACACCTTC. Its protein is CASSEVQNGYTF.